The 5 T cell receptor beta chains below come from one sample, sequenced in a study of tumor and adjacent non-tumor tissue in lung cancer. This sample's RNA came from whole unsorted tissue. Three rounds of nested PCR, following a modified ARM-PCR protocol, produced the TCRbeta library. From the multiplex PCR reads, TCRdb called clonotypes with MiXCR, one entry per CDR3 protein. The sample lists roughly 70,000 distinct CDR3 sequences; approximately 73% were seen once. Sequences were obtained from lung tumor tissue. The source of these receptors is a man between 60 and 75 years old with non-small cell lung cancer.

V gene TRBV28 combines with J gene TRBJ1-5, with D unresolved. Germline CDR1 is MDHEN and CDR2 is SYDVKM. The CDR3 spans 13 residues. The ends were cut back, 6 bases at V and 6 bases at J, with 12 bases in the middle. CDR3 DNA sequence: TGTGCCAGCAGGCGAGATTTGGGTCAGCCCCAGCATTTT. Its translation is CASRRDLGQPQHF.

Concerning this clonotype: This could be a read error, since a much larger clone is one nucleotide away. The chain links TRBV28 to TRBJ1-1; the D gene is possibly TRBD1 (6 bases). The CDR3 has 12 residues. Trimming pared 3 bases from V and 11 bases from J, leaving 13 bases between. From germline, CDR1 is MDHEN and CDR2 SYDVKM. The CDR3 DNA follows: TGTGCCAGCAGTTTGAGAGGACAGCGGGCTTTCTTT. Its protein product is CASSLRGQRAFF.

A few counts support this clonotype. CDR3 sequence: CASSLDTEAFF. The CDR3 coding sequence is TGCGCCAGCAGCTTAGATACTGAAGCTTTCTTT. This sequence joins TRBV5-1 and TRBJ1-1; D is uncertain. CDR3 size: 11 residues. Germline V gives CDR1 SGHRS, CDR2 YFSETQ. Trimming left V 2 bases short and J 5 bases short, with 4 bases between.

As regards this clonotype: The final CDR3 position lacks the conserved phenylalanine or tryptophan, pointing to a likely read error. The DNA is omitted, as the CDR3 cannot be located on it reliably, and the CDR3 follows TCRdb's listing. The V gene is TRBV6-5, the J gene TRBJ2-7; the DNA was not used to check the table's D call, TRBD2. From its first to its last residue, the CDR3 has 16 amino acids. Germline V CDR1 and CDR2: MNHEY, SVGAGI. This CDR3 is CASSYLASGGSYEHYL.

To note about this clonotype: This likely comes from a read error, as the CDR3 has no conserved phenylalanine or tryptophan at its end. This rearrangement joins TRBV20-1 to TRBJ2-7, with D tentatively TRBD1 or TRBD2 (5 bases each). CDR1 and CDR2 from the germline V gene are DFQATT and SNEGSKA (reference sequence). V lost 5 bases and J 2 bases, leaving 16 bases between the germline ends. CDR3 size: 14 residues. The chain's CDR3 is CSAGTRQQTYEQYI. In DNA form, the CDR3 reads TGCAGTGCTGGGACCCGACAGCAAACCTACGAGCAGTACATC.